The next 28 T cell receptor beta chains were all read from a single sample in a study of cytomegalovirus exposure and HLA in healthy donors. PCR was performed using 60 Vbeta and 13 Jbeta primers. Data came from immunoSEQ multiplex PCR; TCRdb stores just in-frame clones and leaves some out. The sample has 70,000 to 100,000 clones, approximately 80% seen once. The source material was PBMCs. These receptors were taken from a man between 18 and 29 years old in good health and CMV-seronegative.

This chain joins TRBV5-1 and TRBJ2-3, with TRBD1 identical over 8 bases. The ends lost 5 bases at V and 5 bases at J; junction bases unmatched: 7. The CDR3 runs 14 residues. The germline V gene has CDR1 SGHRS and CDR2 YFSETQ. The CDR3: CASSGQGGGDTQYF. The CDR3, as DNA: TGCGCCAGCAGTGGACAGGGTGGCGGAGATACGCAGTATTTT.

The gene calls are TRBV6-4 and TRBJ1-1; TRBD1 agrees at 8 bases. CDR1 and CDR2 from the germline V gene are MRHNA and SNTAGT. This CDR3 has 14 amino acids. V lost 6 bases to trimming and J lost 6 bases; unmatched junction nucleotides: 9. Here the CDR3 DNA reads TGTGCCAGCAGGCCACAGGGGGAAGCCTCTGAAGCTTTCTTT. Residues: CASRPQGEASEAFF.

The chain combines TRBV29-1 with TRBJ2-3; 7 bases map to TRBD2. Germline trimming cut 2 bases from V and 3 bases from J; bases unmatched to any gene: 2. The germline gives CDR1 SQVTM, CDR2 ANQGSEA. This CDR3 comprises 13 residues. CDR3 DNA sequence: TGCAGCGTTGAATCCGGGAGGACAGATACGCAGTATTTT. It codes for CSVESGRTDTQYF.

The table lists this clone with a few counts. This chain links TRBV6-6 with TRBJ1-4; 9 positions agree with TRBD1. The germline V gene encodes CDR1 MNHNY and CDR2 SVGAGI (reference sequence). The CDR3 has 14 amino acids. The V gene end was trimmed by 7 bases and the J gene end by 4 bases; junction bases not matched to a gene: 4. CDR3 region: CASNPGQGNEKLFF. DNA for the CDR3: TGTGCCAGCAACCCGGGACAGGGTAATGAAAAACTGTTTTTT.

This clone was seen a single time. The chain joins TRBV6-5 to TRBJ2-7; 7 bases map to TRBD1. The germline CDR1 and CDR2 sequences are MNHEY and SVGAGI. J was trimmed by 5 bases and V by 4 bases; bases with no gene match: 11. The CDR3 has 15 residues. The CDR3 DNA is TGTGCCAGCAGTTCACGGCGACAGGGCACCCACGAGCAGTACTTC. Translation: CASSSRRQGTHEQYF.

V is TRBV10-3 and J is TRBJ2-2, with D uncertain. The ends were cut back, 3 bases at V and 0 bases at J, with 5 bases in the middle. The germline gives CDR1 ENHRY, CDR2 SYGVKD. This CDR3 region has 14 residues. The CDR3 reads CAISDSSNTGELFF. As DNA, the CDR3 is TGTGCCATCAGTGATAGCTCGAACACCGGGGAGCTGTTTTTT.

This chain joins TRBV5-4 and TRBJ2-7; 12 nucleotides match TRBD1. Trimming took 4 bases from V and 2 from J; bases not matched to a gene: 4. The CDR3 is 15 amino acids. The V gene's germline CDR1 is SGHNT and CDR2 YYREEE (reference sequence). The CDR3 is CASSPGTGGPYEQYF. DNA of the CDR3: TGTGCCAGCAGCCCAGGGACAGGGGGCCCCTACGAGCAGTACTTC.

The V and J genes are TRBV5-1 and TRBJ1-1; D gene uncertain. Germline V gene data show CDR1 as SGHRS and CDR2 as YFSETQ. V lost 7 bases and J 4 bases, leaving 17 bases between the germline ends. CDR3 length: 14 amino acids. The CDR3 coding sequence is TGCGCCAGCCATACTGGGGTCGAGGGCACTGAAGCTTTCTTT. Protein sequence: CASHTGVEGTEAFF. The full variable domain, with the rest looked up from reference TRBV5-1 and TRBJ1-1, is KAGVTQTPRYLIKTRGQQVTLSCSPISGHRSVSWYQQTPGQGLQFLFEYFSETQRNKGNFPGRFSGRQFSNSRSEMNVSTLELGDSALYLCASHTGVEGTEAFFGQGTRLTVV.

J is TRBJ2-7 and V is TRBV7-2, with TRBD1 matching over 7 bases. Germline values: CDR1 SGHTA, CDR2 FQGNSA. Trimming cost V 1 base and J 4 bases; bases outside gene matches: 7. The CDR3 consists of 15 residues. Here the CDR3 DNA reads TGTGCCAGCAGCTTAGGAAGCCTGGGACAGTACGAGCAGTACTTC. Amino acids: CASSLGSLGQYEQYF.

The chain links TRBV27 to TRBJ2-7; 9 positions match TRBD1. V shed 4 bases, J shed 5 bases, and the junction held 12 bases outside the gene matches. This CDR3 has 16 amino acids. Per germline, CDR1 MNHEY and CDR2 SMNVEV (reference sequence). The CDR3 DNA is TGTGCCAGCAGTTCCTTCCCGGGACAGGGTGATAACGAGCAGTACTTC. It translates to CASSSFPGQGDNEQYF.

The rearrangement joins TRBV6-1 to TRBJ2-1; TRBD2 might be the D (6 bases). In germline, CDR1 is MNHNS, CDR2 SASEGT. The germline V and J ends were trimmed by 7 bases and 4 bases, with 17 bases remaining between them. The CDR3 covers 15 residues. The chain's CDR3 is CASNRERREYNEQFF. CDR3 DNA: TGTGCCAGCAATCGGGAAAGGCGGGAATACAATGAGCAGTTCTTC.

This chain links TRBV18 with TRBJ1-5; 7 bases align to TRBD1. The germline V gene has CDR1 KGHSH and CDR2 LQKENI. J was trimmed by 5 bases and V by 5 bases; bases with no gene match: 6. CDR3 length equals 14 residues. CDR3 nucleotide sequence: TGTGCCAGCTCATCGACAGGGATGGATCAGCCCCAGCATTTT. It translates to CASSSTGMDQPQHF.

The V gene is TRBV25-1, the J gene TRBJ1-2; maybe TRBD1 (6 bases). The germline V gene encodes CDR1 MGHDK and CDR2 SYGVNS. The CDR3 length is 12 residues. Trimming stripped 2 bases from V and 8 bases from J, with 9 bases between. The CDR3 loop is CASSEAGVGYTF. DNA for the CDR3: TGTGCCAGCAGTGAAGCAGGGGTAGGCTACACCTTC.

The CDR3 sequence is CASSIKGDTEAFF. The CDR3 nucleotides read TGTGCCAGTAGTATTAAGGGGGACACTGAAGCTTTCTTT. The chain carries TRBV19 and TRBJ1-1, with a weak D call TRBD1 (6 bases). This CDR3 is 13 amino acids long. Germline CDR1 and CDR2: LNHDA and SQIVND (reference sequence). V was cut by 3 bases and J by 3 bases, with 8 bases left in between.

This clone was picked up one time. The J gene is TRBJ1-6, the V gene TRBV6-1; weak D call: TRBD1 (5 bases). V was cut by 2 bases and J by 7 bases, with 9 bases left in between. This CDR3 is built from 14 residues. Germline values: CDR1 MNHNS, CDR2 SASEGT. CDR3 in DNA: TGTGCCAGCAGTGAATTGGGGCGCAATTCACCCCTCCACTTT. This codes for CASSELGRNSPLHF.

The chain has TRBV9 and TRBJ2-5, with 7 bases that match TRBD2. Looked up from germline, CDR1 is SGDLS and CDR2 is YYNGEE. The CDR3 sequence is 15 residues long. The ends lost 0 bases at V and 1 base at J; junction bases unmatched: 3. The CDR3 nucleotides read TGTGCCAGCAGCGTAGGGGGAGGGTCCCAAGAGACCCAGTACTTC. Translated, it gives CASSVGGGSQETQYF.

The chain couples TRBV5-4 to TRBJ2-7; possible D gene TRBD1, 6 bases. TRBJ2-5 matches the DNA end more closely, so the J call is doubtful. Looked up from germline, CDR1 is SGHNT and CDR2 is YYREEE (reference sequence). The CDR3 loop spans 14 amino acids. This chain's CDR3 is CASSPNRVQETQYF. CDR3 DNA: TGTGCCAGCAGCCCCAACAGGGTCCAAGAGACCCAGTACTTC.

This clone was seen a handful of times. A junction boundary mismatches the germline segment, possibly from a read error. The chain couples TRBV7-9 to TRBJ1-2, with 11 bases aligning to TRBD1. The CDR3 totals 15 residues. CDR1 is SEHNR and CDR2 is FQNEAQ in the germline V gene (reference sequence). The CDR3 DNA sequence: TGTTCCAGCAGCCCACTGGGGACAGGGGGCTATGGCTACACCTTC. Its translation is CSSSPLGTGGYGYTF.

The V call is TRBV5-4, the J call TRBJ2-3, with 9 positions matching TRBD2. CDR1 SGHNT and CDR2 YYREEE come from the germline V gene (reference sequence). The CDR3 covers 16 residues. J lost 2 bases, V lost 1 base, and 5 bases had no gene match. The chain's CDR3 is CASSLRQRGDTDTQYF. The CDR3, as DNA: TGTGCCAGCAGCTTGCGGCAGCGGGGGGACACAGATACGCAGTATTTT.

The chain carries TRBV4-1 and TRBJ2-7; tentative D call: TRBD2 (6 bases). The germline V and J ends were trimmed by 1 base and 6 bases, with 16 bases remaining between them. This CDR3 is 15 amino acids long. Germline CDR1 is MGHRA and CDR2 is YSYEKL. As DNA, the CDR3 is TGCGCCAGCAGCCAAGTTGGTGGAGGGCAGGTCGAGCAGTACTTC. Protein sequence: CASSQVGGGQVEQYF.

The chain couples TRBV5-6 to TRBJ2-2; 11 nucleotides align to TRBD2. After removal of 4 bases from V and 1 base from J, the junction contained 6 bases not matched to a gene. The CDR3 is made up of 17 amino acids. Germline loops: CDR1 SGHDT, CDR2 YYEEEE. Here the CDR3 DNA reads TGTGCCAGCAGCGAATCCCTAGCGGGGGGGAACACCGGGGAGCTGTTTTTT. It specifies CASSESLAGGNTGELFF. The full variable domain, rest sourced from reference TRBV5-6 and TRBJ2-2, is DAGVTQSPTHLIKTRGQQVTLRCSPKSGHDTVSWYQQALGQGPQFIFQYYEEEERQRGNFPDRFSGHQFPNYSSELNVNALLLGDSALYLCASSESLAGGNTGELFFGEGSRLTVL.

This clone was counted once. Sequence at one end of the junction differs from germline and may be a read error. Other DNA sequences within the sample encode an identical CDR3. The chain is built from TRBV6-6 and TRBJ2-3; D possibly corresponds to TRBD1 (7 bases). CDR3 size: 15 residues. Germline V CDR1 and CDR2: MNHNY, SVGAGI (reference sequence). CDR3 coding DNA: TGTGCCAGCAGTTACAGACAGGGAGGTACAGATACGCAATATTTT. It yields the protein CASSYRQGGTDTQYF.

Regarding this clone: Germline and junction disagree at one end, which may indicate a read error. This rearrangement joins TRBV10-3 to TRBJ1-1; 7 nucleotides match TRBD1. Per germline, CDR1 ENHRY and CDR2 SYGVKD. This CDR3 has 15 amino acids. CDR3 sequence reads: CAITEGTVGFAEAFF. The CDR3 nucleotides are TGTGCCATCACTGAGGGGACAGTTGGATTCGCTGAAGCTTTCTTT.

This chain joins TRBV6-5 and TRBJ2-7; the match to TRBD2 covers 7 bases. V lost 6 bases, J lost 3 bases, and 11 bases stayed unmatched. This CDR3 region has 15 residues. Germline V gene sequence: CDR1 MNHEY, CDR2 SVGAGI. The CDR3 reads CASRPWGGDDYEQYF. CDR3 nucleotide sequence: TGTGCCAGCAGACCCTGGGGAGGGGACGACTACGAGCAGTACTTC.

The chain employs TRBV19 and TRBJ1-4, with D possibly TRBD1 on 5 matching bases. Germline V lookup: CDR1 LNHDA, CDR2 SQIVND (reference sequence). Trimming took off 5 bases at V and 5 bases at J, with 9 bases between the two ends. This CDR3 spans 13 amino acids. The CDR3 DNA reads as TGTGCCAGTAGTCCGAGACAGAATGAAAAACTGTTTTTT. Protein sequence: CASSPRQNEKLFF.

J is TRBJ2-3 and V is TRBV5-4; 8 bases match TRBD2. V gave up 5 bases and J gave up 0 bases; unmatched junction bases: 5. Germline V gene data show CDR1 as SGHNT and CDR2 as YYREEE (reference sequence). This CDR3 spans 15 amino acids. The CDR3 DNA reads as TGTGCCAGCAGGTTCGCGGGGGGAAGCACAGATACGCAGTATTTT. It translates to CASRFAGGSTDTQYF.

The chain links TRBV5-1 to TRBJ2-3, with 9 bases aligning to TRBD1. The CDR3 is made up of 18 amino acids. The junction had 13 bases not matched to a gene; V was cut back by 4 bases and J by 1 base. The germline V gene has CDR1 SGHRS and CDR2 YFSETQ. The CDR3 DNA reads TGCGCCAGCAGCGTAGGTTTACAGGGGGCGCGGGGCACAGATACGCAGTATTTT. Protein: CASSVGLQGARGTDTQYF. The full variable domain, rest sourced from reference TRBV5-1 and TRBJ2-3, is KAGVTQTPRYLIKTRGQQVTLSCSPISGHRSVSWYQQTPGQGLQFLFEYFSETQRNKGNFPGRFSGRQFSNSRSEMNVSTLELGDSALYLCASSVGLQGARGTDTQYFGPGTRLTVL.

This chain joins TRBV6-1 and TRBJ2-1; no clear D. There are 12 residues in the CDR3. Trimming left V 6 bases short and J 4 bases short, with 7 bases between. Germline-derived CDR1 and CDR2 are MNHNS and SASEGT. Here the CDR3 DNA reads TGTGCCAGCAGCTTGAGGTACAATGAGCAGTTCTTC. It yields the protein CASSLRYNEQFF.